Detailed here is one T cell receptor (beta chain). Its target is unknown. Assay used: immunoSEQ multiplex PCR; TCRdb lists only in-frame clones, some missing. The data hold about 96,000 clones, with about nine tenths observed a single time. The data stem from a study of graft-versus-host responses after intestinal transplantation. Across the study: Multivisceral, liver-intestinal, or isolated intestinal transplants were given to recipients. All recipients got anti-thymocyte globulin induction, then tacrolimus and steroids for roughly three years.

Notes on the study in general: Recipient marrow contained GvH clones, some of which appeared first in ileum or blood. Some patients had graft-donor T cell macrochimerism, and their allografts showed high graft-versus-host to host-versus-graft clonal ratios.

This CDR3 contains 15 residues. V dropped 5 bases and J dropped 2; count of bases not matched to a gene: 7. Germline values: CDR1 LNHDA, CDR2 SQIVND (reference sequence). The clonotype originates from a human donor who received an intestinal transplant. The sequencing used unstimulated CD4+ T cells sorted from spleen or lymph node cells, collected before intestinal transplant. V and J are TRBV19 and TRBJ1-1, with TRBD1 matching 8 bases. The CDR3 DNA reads TGTGCCAGTAGTTCCTGGACAGGGAGCAACACTGAAGCTTTCTTT. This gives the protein CASSSWTGSNTEAFF.